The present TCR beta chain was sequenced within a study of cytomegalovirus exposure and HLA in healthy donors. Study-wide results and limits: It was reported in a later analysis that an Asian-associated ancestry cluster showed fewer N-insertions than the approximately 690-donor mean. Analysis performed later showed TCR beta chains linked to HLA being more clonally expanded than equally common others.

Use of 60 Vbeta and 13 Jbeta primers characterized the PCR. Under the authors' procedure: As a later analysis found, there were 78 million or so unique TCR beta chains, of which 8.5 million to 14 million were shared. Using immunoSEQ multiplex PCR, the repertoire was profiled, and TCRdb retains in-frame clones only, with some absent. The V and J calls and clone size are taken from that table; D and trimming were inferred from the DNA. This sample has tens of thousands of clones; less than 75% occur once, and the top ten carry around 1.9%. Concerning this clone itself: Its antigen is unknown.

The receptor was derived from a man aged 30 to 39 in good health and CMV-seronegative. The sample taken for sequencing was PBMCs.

CDR3 loop: CAISPPGGLSGNTIYF. The CDR3 coding sequence is TGTGCCATCAGTCCCCCCGGGGGGCTGTCTGGAAACACCATATATTTT. The chain couples TRBV10-3 to TRBJ1-3, with a weak D call TRBD1 (6 bases). V was pared by 5 bases and J by 1 base, with 15 bases between. Germline CDR1 is ENHRY and CDR2 is SYGVKD. The CDR3 is 16 residues long.